These T cell receptor beta chains were read from a single sample in a study of cytomegalovirus exposure and HLA in healthy donors. Libraries were prepared by immunoSEQ multiplex PCR; TCRdb keeps only in-frame clonotypes and omits some of them. The table shows 150,000 or so clones, with under 85% occurring only once. Sequenced sample: PBMCs. The receptor source for this set is a man between 50 and 59 years old in good health and CMV-seropositive. Both conserved end residues are part of each CDR3. Each record gives: J gene, D gene, V gene, clone size, CDR3 DNA, CDR3 protein. D genes are given only for firm matches. A clone size is listed for some rows: how often the clone was seen (once, few, many), or a class if it is expanded.

>TRBJ2-1|TRBD2|TRBV18|-
TGTGCCAGCTCACCCAGCGGGGGCTCCTACAATGAGCAGTTCTTC
CASSPSGGSYNEQFF
>TRBJ2-3|TRBD2|TRBV15|-
TGTGCCACCAGCACGAAACTAGCGGGGAACACAGATACGCAGTATTTT
CATSTKLAGNTDTQYF
>TRBJ2-1|-|TRBV5-4|-
TGTGCCAGCAGCTTGGGCAGGGAACTGCGGAATGAGCAGTTCTTC
CASSLGRELRNEQFF
>TRBJ1-1|-|TRBV27|-
TGTGCCAGCAACACTAGAGGGGGCACTGAAGCTTTCTTT
CASNTRGGTEAFF
>TRBJ1-6|TRBD1|TRBV6-1|-
TGTGCCAGCAGGACTGGGACAGGGGATACTTCACCCCTCCACTTT
CASRTGTGDTSPLHF
>TRBJ2-7|-|TRBV30|-
TGTGCCTGGAAAGGGTCGACTAACCAGTACTTC
CAWKGSTNQYF
>TRBJ2-2|TRBD2|TRBV2|-
TGTGCCAGCAGCATCCTAGCGGGAGGGAACACCGGGGAGCTGTTTTTT
CASSILAGGNTGELFF
>TRBJ2-1|-|TRBV19|-
TGTGCCAGTAGTATTTATAGCAATGAGCAGTTCTTC
CASSIYSNEQFF
>TRBJ2-7|TRBD1|TRBV7-2|-
TGTGCCAGCAGCTTAGCCGGGACAGCGGCCTACGAGCAGTACTTC
CASSLAGTAAYEQYF
>TRBJ1-3|-|TRBV27|-
TGTGCCAGCAGTTTACTCCATGGACAGGGAAACACCATATATTTT
CASSLLHGQGNTIYF
>TRBJ2-5|TRBD2|TRBV5-4|-
TGTGCCAGCAGCCGAAGGACTAGCGGGGGGCCCCAAGAGACCCAGTACTTC
CASSRRTSGGPQETQYF
>TRBJ2-1|-|TRBV7-9|-
TGTTCCAGCAGCTTAGGTGGGGCGGTAAATGAGCAGTTCTTC
CSSSLGGAVNEQFF
>TRBJ2-7|-|TRBV4-1|-
TGCGCCAGCAGCCAAGATTGGGGGCAGTACGAGCAGTACTTC
CASSQDWGQYEQYF
>TRBJ2-2|-|TRBV7-9|-
TGTGCCAGCAGCTACGGCACCGGGGAGCTGTTTTTT
CASSYGTGELFF
>TRBJ1-6|TRBD1|TRBV2|-
TGTGCCAGCAGTGAAGACAGGGGTGGTTTTTCACCCCTCCACTTT
CASSEDRGGFSPLHF
>TRBJ1-5|TRBD1|TRBV19|-
TGTGCCAGCAAGGGACAGACATCTAGCAATCAGCCCCAGCATTTT
CASKGQTSSNQPQHF
>TRBJ2-7|-|TRBV28|once
TGTGCCAGCAGTTTACCACGGGGGGCTAGCGCAAACTCCTACGAGCAGTACTTC
CASSLPRGASANSYEQYF
>TRBJ2-1|TRBD2|TRBV30|once
TGTGCCTGGAGTTGGACTAGCGGGGCAAATGAGCAGTTCTTC
CAWSWTSGANEQFF
>TRBJ2-1|-|TRBV5-1|-
TGCGCCAGCAGCTTGGACAGTTACAATGAGCAGTTCTTC
CASSLDSYNEQFF
>TRBJ1-4|-|TRBV7-9|-
TGTTCCAGCAGCTCCCAGGGGTCTGAACTGTTTTTT
CSSSSQGSELFF
>TRBJ2-2|-|TRBV9|-
TGTGCCAGCAGCGTAGGAGGGTCCGGGGAGCTGTTTTTT
CASSVGGSGELFF
>TRBJ2-6|TRBD1|TRBV11-3|-
TGTGCCAGCAGCCGCCGGACAGGGGGCGGATCTGGGGCCAACGTCCTGACTTTC
CASSRRTGGGSGANVLTF
>TRBJ1-1|TRBD1|TRBV27|-
TGTGCCAGCAGTTTAACCGGGACAGGGGTGGGCACTGAAGCTTTCTTT
CASSLTGTGVGTEAFF
>TRBJ1-6|-|TRBV27|-
TGTGCCAGCTGCCCGTCGGGGTCCTATAATTCACCCCTCCACTTT
CASCPSGSYNSPLHF
>TRBJ1-1|-|TRBV28|-
TGTGCCAGCAGTCCCACAGATAACACTGAAGCTTTCTTT
CASSPTDNTEAFF
>TRBJ1-4|-|TRBV9|-
TGTGCCAGCAGCGTAGGGGAAGGAGGAGGGGCAACTAATGAAAAACTGTTTTTT
CASSVGEGGGATNEKLFF
>TRBJ2-3|TRBD2|TRBV11-2|-
TGTGCCAGCAGCTTCGCCCTAGCGGGAGGGCCTACAGATACGCAGTATTTT
CASSFALAGGPTDTQYF
>TRBJ2-7|TRBD1|TRBV9|-
TGTGCCAGCAGCCCCCGGGCAGGGGGTATGGAGCAGTACTTC
CASSPRAGGMEQYF
>TRBJ2-7|-|TRBV4-1|few
TGCGCCAGCAGCCAAGATCTTGGGGAGAACTACGAGCAGTACTTC
CASSQDLGENYEQYF